This T cell receptor (beta chain) was retrieved from a study of shared clonotypes between healthy human individuals. For the study at large: Donors had three CD4 naive, three CD4 memory, two CD8 naive and one CD8 memory plate apiece.

Generated by immunoSEQ multiplex PCR, the TCRdb table keeps only in-frame clones and is missing some. The sample includes some 1 million clones, around 76% of them seen just once. The CDR3 has 17 residues. V lost 9 bases, J lost 3 bases, and 28 bases lay in between. Germline CDR1 and CDR2: SGDLS and YYNGEE. The V gene is TRBV9, the J gene TRBJ2-7; TRBD1 might be the D (5 bases). The specimen sequenced was memory CD4+ T cells sorted from blood. Subset defined: CD45RA-negative fraction. This receptor was identified in a man between 18 and 29 years old in good health. CDR3 loop: CATEIQGLLNRHYEQYF. The CDR3 region has the DNA TGTGCCACCGAGATCCAGGGCCTCCTGAATAGGCACTACGAGCAGTACTTC.